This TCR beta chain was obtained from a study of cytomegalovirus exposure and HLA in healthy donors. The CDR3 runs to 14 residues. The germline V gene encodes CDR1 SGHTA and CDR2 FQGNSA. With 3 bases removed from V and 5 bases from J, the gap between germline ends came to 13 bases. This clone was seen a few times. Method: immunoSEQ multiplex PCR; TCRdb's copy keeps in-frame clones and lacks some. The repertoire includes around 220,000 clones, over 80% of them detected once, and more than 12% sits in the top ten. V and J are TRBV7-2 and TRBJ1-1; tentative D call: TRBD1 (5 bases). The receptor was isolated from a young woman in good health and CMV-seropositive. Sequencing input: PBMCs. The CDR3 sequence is CASSFRTGETEAFF. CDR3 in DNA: TGTGCCAGCAGCTTCCGAACAGGTGAAACTGAAGCTTTCTTT. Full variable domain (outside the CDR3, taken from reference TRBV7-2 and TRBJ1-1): GAGVSQSPSNKVTEKGKDVELRCDPISGHTALYWYRQSLGQGLEFLIYFQGNSAPDKSGLPSDRFSAERTGGSVSTLTIQRTQQEDSAVYLCASSFRTGETEAFFGQGTRLTVV.